This is a list of T cell receptor beta chains from one sample in a study of siplizumab effects on memory and regulatory T cells. Produced via immunoSEQ multiplex PCR; TCRdb's table is partial and in-frame only. This table has about 94,000 clones, 90% to 95% appearing once. Sequenced sample: non-Treg CD4+ T cells sorted from blood. Source of these receptors: a human donor in good health. The conserved cysteine and the conserved F or W are not part of the CDR3 here. Fields, in order: V gene, J gene, CDR3 protein.

V: TRBV25-1
J: TRBJ1-1
CDR3: ASSRTTNTEAF

V: TRBV5-1
J: TRBJ1-6
CDR3: ASSQDLNSPLH

V: TRBV7-2
J: TRBJ2-2
CDR3: ASSLAPPPTGELF

V: TRBV5-4
J: TRBJ2-3
CDR3: ASSLPSGGGTDTQY

V: TRBV7-8
J: TRBJ1-1
CDR3: ASSAFPLWTEGVGTEAF

V: TRBV5-6
J: TRBJ1-5
CDR3: ASSLRDAPISNQPQH

V: TRBV15
J: TRBJ2-5
CDR3: ATSRALSGGQETQY

V: TRBV19
J: TRBJ1-2
CDR3: ASSSRDRGIYT

V: TRBV7-2
J: TRBJ1-1
CDR3: ASSPGQDPIQAF

V: TRBV5-1
J: TRBJ2-5
CDR3: ASSLELAGAWETQY

V: TRBV19
J: TRBJ2-7
CDR3: ASSRGAGSSYEQY

V: TRBV6-1
J: TRBJ1-4
CDR3: ASSRRSLNEKLF

V: TRBV6-1
J: TRBJ2-4
CDR3: ASSDGPIDIQY

V: TRBV13
J: TRBJ2-7
CDR3: ASSHKGVAGYEQY

V: TRBV4-1
J: TRBJ1-5
CDR3: ASSQDTFNQPQH

V: TRBV5-6
J: TRBJ1-5
CDR3: ASSPAGGGQPQH

V: TRBV5-1
J: TRBJ2-7
CDR3: ASHNPGQGEGEQY

V: TRBV7-3
J: TRBJ2-3
CDR3: ASSSSLTDTQY

V: TRBV30
J: TRBJ1-2
CDR3: AWSDDLTDST

V: TRBV9
J: TRBJ2-3
CDR3: ASSDLAATDTQY

V: TRBV18
J: TRBJ2-2
CDR3: ASSPEGPSELF

V: TRBV28
J: TRBJ1-1
CDR3: ASITGGQKAEAF

V: TRBV11-3
J: TRBJ2-7
CDR3: ASSLNKHEQY

V: TRBV2
J: TRBJ2-7
CDR3: ASNVRGGPGEQY

V: TRBV6-1
J: TRBJ1-1
CDR3: ASPKRQGRRVEAF

V: TRBV6-1
J: TRBJ1-1
CDR3: ASARTYTEAF

V: TRBV7-2
J: TRBJ2-7
CDR3: ASSSTGTNSYEQY

V: TRBV7-9
J: TRBJ2-7
CDR3: ASSLGTGGQTYEQY

V: TRBV15
J: TRBJ2-2
CDR3: ATSLTGGFNTGELF

V: TRBV7-9
J: TRBJ2-1
CDR3: ASSALRTPQVRNEQF

V: TRBV5-5
J: TRBJ2-1
CDR3: ASRGGGEQF

V: TRBV7-8
J: TRBJ2-2
CDR3: ASSVDGGGASTGELF

V: TRBV11-1
J: TRBJ1-2
CDR3: ASSPRGRTGYGYT

V: TRBV30
J: TRBJ2-6
CDR3: AWSRDASGANVLT

V: TRBV7-9
J: TRBJ1-2
CDR3: ASSQAGDAAYYGYT

V: TRBV5-6
J: TRBJ1-2
CDR3: ASSLDRGTGGYT

V: TRBV10-2
J: TRBJ1-3
CDR3: ASSVGSEGNTIY

V: TRBV9
J: TRBJ2-7
CDR3: ASSVGPVGEQY

V: TRBV11-3
J: TRBJ2-3
CDR3: ASSLRATDTQY

V: TRBV6-5
J: TRBJ1-5
CDR3: ASRALGDQPQH

V: TRBV5-5
J: TRBJ2-7
CDR3: ASSLILLAGALDEQY

V: TRBV28
J: TRBJ1-1
CDR3: ASSIGGRAAF

V: TRBV5-1
J: TRBJ2-7
CDR3: ASSLDPGRYEQY

V: TRBV30
J: TRBJ1-2
CDR3: ACGAGGYT

V: TRBV2
J: TRBJ2-5
CDR3: ASRPTRGRETQY

V: TRBV7-9
J: TRBJ2-5
CDR3: ASSFKTGGETQY

V: TRBV19
J: TRBJ2-2
CDR3: ASSISLLTGELF

V: TRBV27
J: TRBJ1-2
CDR3: ASSLTGGRGYT

V: TRBV30
J: TRBJ1-1
CDR3: AYTAGRSEAF

V: TRBV6-1
J: TRBJ2-1
CDR3: ASRMLAGEGNEQF

V: TRBV5-1
J: TRBJ1-1
CDR3: AANTGQLNTEAF

V: TRBV4-2
J: TRBJ2-3
CDR3: ASSQAGTGSDTQY

V: TRBV10-3
J: TRBJ1-2
CDR3: AISESTGDGYT

V: TRBV2
J: TRBJ2-5
CDR3: ASDWGTLQTGETQY

V: TRBV5-4
J: TRBJ1-1
CDR3: ASSGQGGRGEAF